The source of this T cell receptor (beta chain) is a study of blood T cell repertoires in COVID-19. As for the study in general: Sources were T cells, B-cell-depleted T cells, or PBMCs; the material itself was cDNA or gDNA.

The ends lost 6 bases at V and 0 bases at J; junction bases unmatched: 7. This CDR3 has 15 residues. The germline CDR1 and CDR2 sequences are MGHRA and YSYEKL. During active infection, Seattle patients enrolled and were then monitored through disease. Authors' processing steps: Reference gene primer amplification gave nucleated cell count estimates. TCRdb keeps only in-frame clones here, not all; method: immunoSEQ multiplex PCR. D and trimming come from the DNA, and the V and J calls and clone size come from that table. There are some 370,000 clones in the sample; approximately 87% occur only once, and 10% lies in the top ten.

Sequenced: peripheral blood. This clonotype originated in a woman aged 30 to 39 with COVID-19, enrolled during active disease. V gene TRBV4-1 combines with J gene TRBJ2-7; 8 positions match TRBD1. The CDR3 protein is CASRLQGDSSYEQYF. CDR3 coding DNA: TGCGCCAGCAGACTACAGGGGGATAGCTCCTACGAGCAGTACTTC.